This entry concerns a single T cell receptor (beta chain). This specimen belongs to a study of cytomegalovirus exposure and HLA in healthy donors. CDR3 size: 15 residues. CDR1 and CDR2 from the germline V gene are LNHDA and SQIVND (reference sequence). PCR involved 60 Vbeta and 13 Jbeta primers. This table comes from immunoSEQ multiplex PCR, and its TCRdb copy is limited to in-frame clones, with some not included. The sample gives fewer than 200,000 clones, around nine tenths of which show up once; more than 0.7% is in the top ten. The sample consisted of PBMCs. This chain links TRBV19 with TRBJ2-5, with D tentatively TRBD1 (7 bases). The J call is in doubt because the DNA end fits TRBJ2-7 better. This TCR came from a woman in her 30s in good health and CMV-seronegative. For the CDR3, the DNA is TGTGCCAGTAGTATACCAGGGGGGTCCTCCTACGAGCAGTACTTC. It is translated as CASSIPGGSSYEQYF.